The present T cell receptor (beta chain) was sequenced within a study of regulatory T cells in long-lasting Graves disease. This clonotype was counted at least ten times. TCR beta libraries were built with iRepertoire HTBI primers and Arm-PCR of CDR3 regions. Each CDR3 protein gets one entry after TCRdb re-called the multiplex PCR reads with MiXCR. The sample lists 400,000 to 500,000 distinct CDR3 sequences; 22% were seen once. The sample's time point: persistent/refractory GD, antithyroid drugs over 5 years with positive TRAb. The TCR library used RNA extracted from PBMCs. Source: peripheral blood mononuclear cells (PBMCs), taken when the disease was refractory, from a patient treated with antithyroid drugs. This receptor was obtained from a female donor with Graves disease.

As DNA, the CDR3 is TGTGCCAGCAGCTTATTGCGTGTGGGGACAGGGCAGGGCTACACCTTC. Protein: CASSLLRVGTGQGYTF. The rearrangement links TRBV7-2 to TRBJ1-2, with TRBD1 identical over 9 bases. J lost 8 bases, V lost 2 bases, and 12 bases had no gene match. Germline loops: CDR1 SGHTA, CDR2 FQGNSA. The CDR3 runs 16 residues.